The entry below describes one TCR beta chain. The protocol was immunoSEQ multiplex PCR, while the TCRdb copy is restricted to in-frame clones and leaves out a portion. The repertoire includes approximately 110,000 clones, around nine tenths of them detected once, and under 20% sits in the top ten. Documented time point: cycle 4 day 1 (C4D1), after six to seven weeks of nivolumab. Each patient experienced a relapse that followed autologous stem cell transplantation, and brentuximab vedotin exposure varied. This sample stems from a study of PD-1 blockade in classical Hodgkin lymphoma. The wider study: Nivolumab dosing for patients was 3 mg/kg, administered intravenously every 2 weeks.

The CDR3 has 15 amino acids. V lost 2 bases, J lost 2 bases, and 10 bases lay in between. Germline V gene lookup returns CDR1 MNHEY and CDR2 SMNVEV (reference sequence). The material was peripheral blood mononuclear cells (PBMCs), obtained before the fourth cycle of nivolumab. The V call is TRBV27, the J call TRBJ1-3; D is ambiguous. This clonotype was sampled from a human donor with classical Hodgkin lymphoma. This chain's CDR3 is CASSLTRLPGNTIYF. CDR3 sequence (DNA): TGTGCCAGCAGTTTAACCAGGCTCCCTGGAAACACCATATATTTT.